This TCR beta chain is drawn from a study of blood T cell repertoires in COVID-19. This CDR3 is built from 15 residues. Trimming took 5 bases from V and 0 from J, leaving 12 bases between them. Per the germline V gene, CDR1 is SNHLY and CDR2 is FYNNEI. How the authors handled the data: Amplification with reference gene primers provided the estimates of nucleated cell counts. Method: immunoSEQ multiplex PCR; TCRdb's copy keeps in-frame clones and lacks some. The V and J calls and clone size are taken from that table; D and trimming were inferred from the DNA. Here the sample spans some 20,000 clones, approximately 90% being singletons.

This receptor was identified in an older woman with active COVID-19. Sequencing used peripheral blood. The rearrangement uses TRBV2 and TRBJ2-3; D ambiguous. DNA of the CDR3: TGTGCCAGCAGTCCGCAGGTATATAGCACAGATACGCAGTATTTT. This gives the protein CASSPQVYSTDTQYF. The full variable domain, completed using reference TRBV2 and TRBJ2-3, is EPEVTQTPSHQVTQMGQEVILRCVPISNHLYFYWYRQILGQKVEFLVSFYNNEISEKSEIFDDQFSVERPDGSNFTLKIRSTKLEDSAMYFCASSPQVYSTDTQYFGPGTRLTVL.